A single sample is the source of the 23 T cell receptor beta chains below, sequenced in a study of T cells in Graves' hyperthyroidism and ophthalmopathy. TCR beta CDR3 region amplification was performed from RNA transcripts. Initially, a first-round RT-PCR of the TCR CDR3 employed the HTBI primer set. TCRdb processed the multiplex PCR reads anew with MiXCR; each CDR3 protein has one entry. The sample includes approximately 300,000 distinct CDR3 sequences, around 16% of them seen just once. The specimen was blood. The origin of the receptors is a young man with Graves' hyperthyroidism.

This clonotype occurred many times. The chain employs TRBV9 and TRBJ2-3; D not certain. Germline lookup yields CDR1 SGDLS and CDR2 YYNGEE. With 2 bases removed from V and 1 base from J, the gap between germline ends came to 5 bases. CDR3 size: 13 residues. The CDR3 spells CASSVEGTDTQYF. The DNA of the CDR3 is TGTGCCAGCAGCGTTGAGGGCACAGATACGCAGTATTTT.

This clonotype was recorded at least ten times. The chain recombines TRBV10-2 with TRBJ1-2; TRBD1 matches at 7 bases. Germline values: CDR1 WSHSY, CDR2 SAAADI. This CDR3 comprises 13 residues. The V segment lost 5 bases and the J segment 4 bases; nucleotides outside the gene matches: 4. In DNA form, the CDR3 reads TGCGCCAGCAGTTCGGACAGGCCCTATGGCTACACCTTC. Translating gives CASSSDRPYGYTF.

The sample holds a few counts of this clonotype. The rearrangement joins TRBV3-1 to TRBJ2-6; D call uncertain. The V end lost 3 bases, the J end lost 1 base, and 13 bases lay between the germline ends. The CDR3 is 17 amino acids. Germline lookup yields CDR1 LGHDT and CDR2 YNNKEL (reference sequence). Here the CDR3 reads CASSHSPGSSGANVLTF. The CDR3 region has the DNA TGTGCCAGCAGCCATAGTCCAGGATCTTCTGGGGCCAACGTCCTGACTTTC.

This clonotype was observed many times. The chain couples TRBV6-6 to TRBJ2-3, with no clear D. Germline CDR1 and CDR2: MNHNY and SVGAGI (reference sequence). The CDR3 is 13 amino acids. V gave up 2 bases and J gave up 5 bases, with 8 bases separating them. CDR3 region: CASSYSTRDTQYF. The CDR3 nucleotides read TGTGCCAGCAGTTACAGTACTCGAGATACGCAGTATTTT.

V usage is TRBV29-1 and J usage is TRBJ1-1; D remains unclear. The germline gives CDR1 SQVTM, CDR2 ANQGSEA. V dropped 4 bases and J dropped 3 bases, with 12 bases sitting between them. This CDR3 is 13 amino acids long. The CDR3 is CSVVNSGDTEAFF. The CDR3 DNA reads TGCAGCGTTGTCAATTCAGGTGACACTGAAGCTTTCTTT.

This clonotype turned up a few times. The chain carries TRBV24-1 and TRBJ2-1; D ambiguous. This CDR3 comprises 11 residues. Germline V gene data show CDR1 as KGHDR and CDR2 as SFDVKD. Trimming took off 5 bases at V and 6 bases at J, with 4 bases between the two ends. Here the CDR3 reads CATSVSNEQFF. The CDR3 coding sequence is TGTGCCACCAGTGTGAGCAATGAGCAGTTCTTC.

At least ten counts were recorded for this clonotype. The chain has TRBV5-5 and TRBJ2-3; tentative D call: TRBD2 (6 bases). Germline CDR1 reads SGHKS; CDR2 reads YYEKEE (reference sequence). Trimming left V 8 bases short and J 1 base short, with 17 bases between. This CDR3 comprises 15 residues. CDR3 coding DNA: TGTGCCAGTACGGCGGGGCGGATCGGCACAGATACGCAGTATTTT. This sequence encodes CASTAGRIGTDTQYF.

This clonotype came up many times. This chain uses TRBV6-4 with TRBJ1-1; no clear D gene. The CDR3 has 14 residues. V lost 2 bases to trimming and J lost 0 bases, with 7 bases between them. Germline loops: CDR1 MRHNA, CDR2 SNTAGT. CDR3 bases: TGTGCCAGCAGTGACGGGTCCCTGAACACTGAAGCTTTCTTT. It translates to CASSDGSLNTEAFF.

The V and J genes are TRBV6-5 and TRBJ2-2; D remains unclear. CDR1 is MNHEY and CDR2 is SVGAGI in the germline V gene. The CDR3 consists of 15 residues. V gave up 0 bases and J gave up 5 bases, with 10 bases separating them. The CDR3 bases are TGTGCCAGCAGTTACTCCGCGATTGGGACCGGGGAGCTGTTTTTT. Its translation: CASSYSAIGTGELFF.

The chain combines TRBV10-3 with TRBJ1-2, with D unclear. This CDR3 region has 15 residues. V dropped 3 bases and J dropped 8 bases, with 19 bases sitting between them. From germline, CDR1 is ENHRY and CDR2 SYGVKD. The CDR3 DNA is TGTGCCATCAGTGATAATCCCCCCCCTGTAGGCGGCTACACCTTC. This codes for CAISDNPPPVGGYTF.

In its sample, this clonotype was seen many times. The chain couples TRBV7-8 to TRBJ2-6, with a tentative D call TRBD1 (5 bases). The CDR3 is 18 amino acids. Germline V CDR1 and CDR2: SGHVS, FQNEAQ. Trimming stripped 0 bases from V and 1 base from J, with 13 bases between. The CDR3 loop is CASSLALRGGSGANVLTF. The CDR3 DNA reads TGTGCCAGCAGCTTAGCGCTAAGGGGCGGATCTGGGGCCAACGTCCTGACTTTC.

The J gene is TRBJ1-6, the V gene TRBV20-1, with no clear D. CDR3 length: 12 residues. CDR1 is DFQATT and CDR2 is SNEGSKA in the germline V gene (reference sequence). Between the trimmed V and J ends, which lost 3 bases and 7 bases, there was a span of 7 bases. CDR3 protein: CSASVGNSPLHF. The CDR3 coding sequence is TGCAGTGCTAGTGTAGGGAATTCACCCCTCCACTTT.

This clonotype was detected ten times or more. The chain employs TRBV7-2 and TRBJ1-4; possibly TRBD1 for D (5 bases). CDR1 and CDR2 (germline): SGHTA, FQGNSA. The V end was cut by 7 bases, the J end by 3 bases, with 18 bases between. The CDR3 sequence is 16 residues long. The CDR3 sequence is CASTPGGGTSNEKLFF. The CDR3 region has the DNA TGTGCCAGCACTCCGGGGGGGGGGACGTCTAATGAAAAACTGTTTTTT.

There are many counts of this clonotype. The chain carries TRBV12-3 or TRBV12-4 and TRBJ2-5; D might be TRBD2 (6 bases). This CDR3 comprises 15 residues. The V end was cut by 8 bases, the J end by 4 bases, with 20 bases between. CDR3 bases: TGTGCCAGCTTACCCCCCGGGAGAGGCCGAGAGACCCAGTACTTC. It codes for CASLPPGRGRETQYF.

This clonotype was detected a few times. The V call is TRBV3-1, the J call TRBJ2-6, with 9 bases matching TRBD2. This CDR3 has 19 amino acids. CDR1 LGHDT and CDR2 YNNKEL come from the germline V gene (reference sequence). V was clipped by 6 bases and J by 2 bases; unmatched bases: 14. CDR3 sequence reads: CASSTAWLAGGPGANVLTF. CDR3 coding DNA: TGTGCCAGCAGTACGGCTTGGTTGGCGGGAGGGCCTGGGGCCAACGTCCTGACTTTC.

The chain carries TRBV19 and TRBJ2-1; possible D gene TRBD2, 6 bases. The CDR3 has 13 amino acids. V gave up 5 bases and J gave up 8 bases, with 13 bases separating them. In germline, CDR1 is LNHDA, CDR2 SQIVND (reference sequence). The DNA of the CDR3 is TGTGCCAGTAGTCAAAGCGGGTCCTATGAGCAGTTCTTC. Its translation is CASSQSGSYEQFF.

At least ten counts were recorded for this clonotype. The chain uses TRBV3-1 and TRBJ1-1, with D possibly matching TRBD1 (6 bases). V lost 4 bases and J lost 1, with 10 bases in between. The CDR3 contains 14 residues. CDR1 is LGHDT, CDR2 YNNKEL, per germline (reference sequence). The CDR3 sequence is CASSPGAGNTEAFF. CDR3 DNA: TGTGCCAGCAGCCCAGGGGCCGGGAACACTGAAGCTTTCTTT.

This clonotype came up many times. The V and J genes are TRBV12-3 or TRBV12-4 and TRBJ1-1, with a weak D call TRBD1 (5 bases). The CDR3 consists of 14 residues. V lost 5 bases and J 5 bases, leaving 15 bases between the germline ends. Here the CDR3 reads CASSVTGRRTEAFF. In DNA, the CDR3 is TGTGCCAGCAGTGTGACGGGACGGAGAACTGAAGCTTTCTTT.

This clonotype was seen repeatedly, ten times or more. The J gene is TRBJ1-5, the V gene TRBV12-3 or TRBV12-4; D is perhaps TRBD1 (5 bases). V dropped 7 bases and J dropped 2 bases, with 15 bases sitting between them. The CDR3 extends over 15 amino acids. This chain's CDR3 is CASKTRGGGNQPQHF. CDR3 nucleotide sequence: TGTGCCAGCAAAACAAGGGGAGGGGGCAATCAGCCCCAGCATTTT.

This chain joins TRBV9 and TRBJ1-5; D is unclear. The CDR3 length is 15 residues. CDR1 is SGDLS and CDR2 is YYNGEE in the germline V gene. Trimming pared 4 bases from V and 6 bases from J, leaving 17 bases between. The CDR3 nucleotides are TGTGCCAGCAGCCCCGATGGCAAGGGTAGTCAGCCCCAGCATTTT. Amino acid sequence: CASSPDGKGSQPQHF.

This clonotype came up a few times. The chain combines TRBV6-1 with TRBJ1-5; TRBD1 is a possible D gene (6 bases). Trimming stripped 6 bases from V and 7 bases from J, with 13 bases between. Germline assignment: CDR1 MNHNS and CDR2 SASEGT. The CDR3 consists of 13 residues. The CDR3 nucleotides are TGTGCCAGCAGCCAGGGGAGCGGACAGCCCCAGCATTTT. Translated: CASSQGSGQPQHF.

This clonotype was recorded a few times. The chain combines TRBV10-2 with TRBJ2-1; 7 nucleotides line up with TRBD1. Germline-derived CDR1 and CDR2 are WSHSY and SAAADI. V was clipped by 6 bases and J by 2 bases; unmatched bases: 1. CDR3 length: 13 amino acids. The CDR3 is CASRGTAYNEQFF. The CDR3 DNA reads TGCGCCAGCAGGGGGACAGCCTACAATGAGCAGTTCTTC.

This clonotype was observed at least ten times. The CDR3 is CASSLRTGNTEAFF. The CDR3 DNA reads as TGTGCCAGCAGTTTAAGGACGGGGAACACTGAAGCTTTCTTT. The rearrangement links TRBV6-1 to TRBJ1-1; D unclear. The CDR3 consists of 14 residues. Per germline, CDR1 MNHNS and CDR2 SASEGT. V shed 5 bases and J shed 1 base, with 11 bases lying between them.